Presented here are 14 T cell receptor beta chains from one specimen sequenced in a study of Graves' ophthalmopathy and Graves' hyperthyroidism. Amplification of the TCR beta CDR3 regions used RNA transcripts (as template). HTBI-primed first-round RT-PCR preceded second-round multiplex PCR. A single record per CDR3 protein comes from TCRdb applying MiXCR to the multiplex PCR reads. The table has almost 750,000 distinct CDR3 sequences, about 44% seen once. The specimen sequenced was peripheral blood. These receptors were taken from an adult man with Graves' ophthalmopathy.

The gene calls are TRBV7-3 and TRBJ2-7; D gene unclear. The CDR3 is 15 residues long. Trimming took 3 bases from V and 3 from J, leaving 15 bases between them. CDR1 and CDR2 from the germline V gene are SGHTA and FQGTGA. This chain's CDR3 is CASSFGRSSNYEQYF. The CDR3 bases are TGTGCCAGCAGCTTTGGGCGTTCTTCCAACTACGAGCAGTACTTC.

J is TRBJ1-5 and V is TRBV20-1; a possible D gene is TRBD1 (5 bases). V was cut by 0 bases and J by 11 bases, with 11 bases left in between. From germline, CDR1 is DFQATT and CDR2 SNEGSKA (reference sequence). The CDR3 runs to 12 residues. The CDR3 bases are TGCAGTGCTAGAGATGCGGGGGAGACCCAGCATTTT. Translated: CSARDAGETQHF.

This chain links TRBV15 with TRBJ2-5, with D perhaps matching TRBD2 (7 bases). Trimming shortened V by 9 bases and J by 4 bases, and 21 bases separated the two germline ends. The CDR3 loop spans 15 amino acids. CDR1 and CDR2 from the germline V gene are LNHNV and YYDKDF (reference sequence). CDR3 bases: TGTGCCACAAGACTAGGGGGAGGGCCGTTAGAGACCCAGTACTTC. This encodes CATRLGGGPLETQYF.

The V call is TRBV29-1, the J call TRBJ2-7, with TRBD2 matching 8 bases. CDR3 length: 14 residues. Per germline, CDR1 SQVTM and CDR2 ANQGSEA. Unmatched junction bases numbered 11, after V lost 8 bases and J lost 2 bases. This CDR3 reads CSSPSGGKAYEQYF. CDR3 sequence (DNA): TGCAGCTCACCGAGCGGGGGAAAGGCCTACGAGCAGTACTTC.

With regard to this clonotype: This may arise from a read error, as a much more abundant clone is one base away. J is TRBJ1-5 and V is TRBV2, with TRBD1 as a possible D gene (6 bases). This CDR3 is built from 14 residues. CDR1 is SNHLY, CDR2 FYNNEI, per germline. V lost 6 bases and J lost 4, with 13 bases in between. The CDR3 DNA follows: TGTGCCAGCAGAGCAGGGGTATCGAATCAGCCCCAGCATTTT. Its translation: CASRAGVSNQPQHF.

This clonotype was observed many times. V usage is TRBV29-1 and J usage is TRBJ1-1; D remains ambiguous. Germline V gene lookup returns CDR1 SQVTM and CDR2 ANQGSEA. The CDR3 has 12 amino acids. V was pared by 7 bases and J by 1 base, with 10 bases between. CDR3 nucleotide sequence: TGCAGCGCGACATTGGGGAACACTGAAGCTTTCTTT. Its translation: CSATLGNTEAFF.

This clonotype was detected only a few times. The chain couples TRBV15 to TRBJ1-6; TRBD1 aligns across 7 bases. This CDR3 region has 14 residues. Per the germline V gene, CDR1 is LNHNV and CDR2 is YYDKDF (reference sequence). With V trimmed by 4 bases and J by 10 bases, 7 bases remained unmatched. CDR3 DNA sequence: TGTGCCACCAGCACCTACAGGGGAGACTCACCCCTCCACTTT. It codes for CATSTYRGDSPLHF.

This clonotype was seen at least ten times. The chain employs TRBV14 and TRBJ2-5; 14 nucleotides line up with TRBD2. This CDR3 has 15 residues. V was pared by 1 base and J by 5 bases, with 0 bases of the junction left unmatched. The germline CDR1 and CDR2 sequences are SGHDN and FVKESK. In nucleotides, the CDR3 is TGTGCCAGCAGCCAAGGACTAGCGGGAGGGGAGACCCAGTACTTC. Residues: CASSQGLAGGETQYF.

V and J are TRBV10-2 and TRBJ1-2; D is uncertain. The V and J ends lost 8 bases and 6 bases respectively, with 16 bases between them. The CDR3 is 13 residues long. Per germline, CDR1 WSHSY and CDR2 SAAADI. The CDR3 loop is CASQLDRGDGYTF. In DNA, the CDR3 is TGCGCCAGCCAGTTGGATCGGGGAGATGGCTACACCTTC.

Remarks on this clonotype: A much larger clonotype is one base distant, so this may be a read error. The chain carries TRBV10-3 and TRBJ1-2; D is unresolved. V was trimmed by 11 bases and J by 1 base, leaving 14 bases between them. The CDR3 has 13 residues. Germline-derived CDR1 and CDR2 are ENHRY and SYGVKD. The CDR3 is CAGSPQDNYGYTF. CDR3 coding DNA: TGTGCCGGCAGTCCCCAGGATAACTATGGCTACACCTTC.

In this sample, this clonotype turned up many times. The chain is built from TRBV15 and TRBJ1-2; D unresolved. The CDR3 has 15 amino acids. Trimming took off 4 bases at V and 6 bases at J, with 18 bases between the two ends. Germline assignment: CDR1 LNHNV and CDR2 YYDKDF (reference sequence). The CDR3: CATSIKGDYYNGYTF. The CDR3 DNA sequence: TGTGCCACCAGCATAAAGGGTGACTACTACAATGGCTACACCTTC.

This rearrangement joins TRBV24-1 to TRBJ2-7, with D perhaps TRBD1 (6 bases). In germline, CDR1 is KGHDR, CDR2 SFDVKD. The CDR3 covers 16 residues. V was cut by 4 bases and J by 3 bases, with 18 bases left in between. The CDR3 DNA is TGTGCCACCAGTGAACATCGACGAGGGGACATCTACGAGCAGTACTTC. Translating it yields CATSEHRRGDIYEQYF.

V and J are TRBV19 and TRBJ1-2; maybe TRBD1 (5 bases). Trimming took off 9 bases at V and 8 bases at J, with 19 bases between the two ends. This CDR3 contains 13 residues. The germline V gene has CDR1 LNHDA and CDR2 SQIVND (reference sequence). CDR3 nucleotides: TGTGCCAGCAGTTGGGACCCGGCTCGGGGCTACACCTTC. This encodes CASSWDPARGYTF.

The gene calls are TRBV7-9 and TRBJ2-7, with D perhaps TRBD1 (6 bases). The CDR3 contains 16 residues. Trimming took 4 bases from V and 3 from J, leaving 19 bases between them. CDR1 and CDR2 from the germline V gene are SEHNR and FQNEAQ (reference sequence). CDR3 in DNA: TGTGCCAGCAGCTCGCCTGCACAGGGAAGCGGCTACGAGCAGTACTTC. This encodes CASSSPAQGSGYEQYF.